Below are 6 T cell receptor beta chains sequenced from a single sample in a study of blood T cell repertoires in COVID-19. The protocol was immunoSEQ multiplex PCR, while the TCRdb copy is restricted to in-frame clones and leaves out a portion. This sample has roughly 120,000 clones; about 88% occur once, and the top ten carry 7.5% to 9.5%. Sequenced input: peripheral blood. The receptors were gathered from a woman aged 70-85 years who had recovered from COVID-19.

In nucleotides, the CDR3 is TGCGCCAGCAGTGAAAGCGGGACGCATCGGGAGCAGTTCTTC. Its protein is CASSESGTHREQFF. The rearrangement joins TRBV10-1 to TRBJ2-1; TRBD2 agrees at 7 bases. V shed 3 bases and J 10 bases; nucleotides not matched to a gene: 9. The CDR3 runs to 14 residues. Germline V gene sequence: CDR1 WNHNN, CDR2 SYGVQD (reference sequence).

This clone appeared a single time. V gene TRBV19 combines with J gene TRBJ2-3; TRBD1 aligns across 9 bases. The CDR3 length is 14 residues. CDR1 is LNHDA and CDR2 is SQIVND in the germline V gene (reference sequence). V was pared by 5 bases and J by 2 bases, with 2 bases of the junction left unmatched. Here the CDR3 DNA reads TGTGCCAGTAGTGACAGGGGGAACACAGATACGCAGTATTTT. Amino acids: CASSDRGNTDTQYF.

The chain recombines TRBV28 with TRBJ1-2, with D perhaps TRBD1 (6 bases). Germline assignment: CDR1 MDHEN and CDR2 SYDVKM. The CDR3 is made up of 17 amino acids. V gave up 5 bases and J gave up 4 bases, with 23 bases separating them. CDR3: CASSPQGPQVGGYGYTF. CDR3 sequence (DNA): TGTGCCAGCAGTCCACAGGGACCCCAAGTGGGTGGCTATGGCTACACCTTC.

The CDR3 region is CASSRGLAGGSYNEQFF. The DNA of the CDR3 is TGTGCCAGCAGCCGGGGGCTTGCGGGAGGGTCCTACAATGAGCAGTTCTTC. The chain employs TRBV7-2 and TRBJ2-1, with TRBD2 matching over 9 bases. This CDR3 spans 17 amino acids. With 5 bases clipped from V and 1 base from J, the junction kept 9 bases outside the gene matches. Germline lookup yields CDR1 SGHTA and CDR2 FQGNSA.

The rearrangement joins TRBV10-3 to TRBJ1-1; D might be TRBD1 (6 bases). The germline V gene encodes CDR1 ENHRY and CDR2 SYGVKD. The CDR3 loop spans 14 amino acids. V lost 2 bases, J lost 6 bases, and 13 bases lay in between. In nucleotides, the CDR3 is TGTGCCATCAGTGAGGACAGGAGTTCCTCTGAAGCTTTCTTT. It translates to CAISEDRSSSEAFF.

The rearrangement joins TRBV28 to TRBJ2-7; weak D call: TRBD1 (6 bases). This CDR3 spans 12 amino acids. Per germline, CDR1 MDHEN and CDR2 SYDVKM. V lost 1 base and J 6 bases, leaving 7 bases between the germline ends. CDR3 nucleotides: TGTGCCAGCAGTTTATTAGGGGGCGAGCAGTACTTC. This gives the protein CASSLLGGEQYF.